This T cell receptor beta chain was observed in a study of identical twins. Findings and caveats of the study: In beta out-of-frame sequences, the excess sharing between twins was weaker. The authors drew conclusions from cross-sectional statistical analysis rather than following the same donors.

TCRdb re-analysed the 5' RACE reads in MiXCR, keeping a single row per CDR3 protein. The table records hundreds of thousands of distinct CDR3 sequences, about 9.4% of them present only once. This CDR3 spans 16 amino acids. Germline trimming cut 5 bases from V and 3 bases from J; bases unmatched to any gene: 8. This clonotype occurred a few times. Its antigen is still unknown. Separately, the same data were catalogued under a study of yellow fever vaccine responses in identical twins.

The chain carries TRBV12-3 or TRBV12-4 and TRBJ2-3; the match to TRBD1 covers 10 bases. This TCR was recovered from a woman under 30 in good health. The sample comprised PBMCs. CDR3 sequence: CASSPGQGFETDTQYF. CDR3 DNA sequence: TGTGCCAGCAGTCCGGGACAGGGGTTTGAAACAGATACGCAGTATTTT.